These T cell receptor beta chains were read from a single sample in a study of graft-versus-host responses after intestinal transplantation. Using immunoSEQ multiplex PCR, the repertoire was profiled, and TCRdb retains in-frame clones only, with some absent. The sample lists tens of thousands of clones; more than 85% were seen once. The input for sequencing was PBMCs, taken approximately 69 days after intestinal transplant. All receptors come from a human patient who received an intestinal transplant, so some T cells may come from the graft donor. The CDR3 runs from the conserved cysteine through the conserved F or W. The order of the fields is V gene, D gene, J gene, CDR3 protein. A D gene is named only where the DNA matches it firmly.

v_gene: TRBV13
d_gene: TRBD2
j_gene: TRBJ2-3
CDR3aa: CASSHPSGGGGDTQYF

v_gene: TRBV7-6
d_gene: NA
j_gene: TRBJ2-2
CDR3aa: CASSLVRSTGELFF

v_gene: TRBV28
d_gene: NA
j_gene: TRBJ2-1
CDR3aa: CASSAAFLKSSYNEQFF

v_gene: TRBV7-9
d_gene: NA
j_gene: TRBJ2-2
CDR3aa: CASSLVIANTGELFF

v_gene: TRBV5-6
d_gene: TRBD2
j_gene: TRBJ2-3
CDR3aa: CASSLAGRLNTQYF

v_gene: TRBV5-4
d_gene: TRBD1
j_gene: TRBJ1-2
CDR3aa: CASSLAQGADYGYTF

v_gene: TRBV10-1
d_gene: TRBD2
j_gene: TRBJ2-7
CDR3aa: CASSAGGVSEQYF

v_gene: TRBV6-5
d_gene: NA
j_gene: TRBJ2-7
CDR3aa: CASRNRDIPYEQYF

v_gene: TRBV7-8
d_gene: TRBD2
j_gene: TRBJ2-5
CDR3aa: CASSWGVAGYETQYF

v_gene: TRBV2
d_gene: NA
j_gene: TRBJ1-1
CDR3aa: CASSDYGRSNTEAFF

v_gene: TRBV7-9
d_gene: NA
j_gene: TRBJ1-2
CDR3aa: CASSIGQPLSTYGYTF

v_gene: TRBV19
d_gene: NA
j_gene: TRBJ1-3
CDR3aa: CATDWGGTGNTIYF

v_gene: TRBV27
d_gene: NA
j_gene: TRBJ1-2
CDR3aa: CASSPGNRNYGYTF

v_gene: TRBV5-4
d_gene: TRBD2
j_gene: TRBJ2-5
CDR3aa: CASSFLGRGGSRETQYF

v_gene: TRBV7-9
d_gene: NA
j_gene: TRBJ1-4
CDR3aa: CASSRGESEKLFF

v_gene: TRBV7-9
d_gene: TRBD2
j_gene: TRBJ2-5
CDR3aa: CASSTRLGGSRETQYF

v_gene: TRBV28
d_gene: TRBD2
j_gene: TRBJ2-7
CDR3aa: CASSSSSGGGRAGQYF

v_gene: TRBV29-1
d_gene: NA
j_gene: TRBJ1-2
CDR3aa: CSAPLVDRTFEVYGYTF

v_gene: TRBV4-2
d_gene: NA
j_gene: TRBJ1-2
CDR3aa: CASSQEFVGGYGYTF

v_gene: TRBV29-1
d_gene: NA
j_gene: TRBJ2-1
CDR3aa: CSVEGGVVLGEQFF